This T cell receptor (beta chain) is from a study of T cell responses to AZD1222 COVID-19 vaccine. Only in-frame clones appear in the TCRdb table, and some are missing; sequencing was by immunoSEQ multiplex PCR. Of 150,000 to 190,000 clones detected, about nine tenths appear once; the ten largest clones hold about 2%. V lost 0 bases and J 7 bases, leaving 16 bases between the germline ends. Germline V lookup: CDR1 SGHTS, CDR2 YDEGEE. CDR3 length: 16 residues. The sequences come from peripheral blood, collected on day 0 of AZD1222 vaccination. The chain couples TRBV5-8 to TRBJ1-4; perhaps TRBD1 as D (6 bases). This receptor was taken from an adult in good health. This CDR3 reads CASSLGRARGREKLFF. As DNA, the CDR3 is TGTGCCAGCAGCTTGGGTCGGGCCAGGGGACGTGAAAAACTGTTTTTT.